Sequencing of this TCR beta chain was carried out in a study of cytomegalovirus exposure and HLA in healthy donors. General study points: Among donors in an Asian-associated ancestry cluster, a later analysis reportedly found fewer N-insertions than the approximately 700-donor mean. The records held CMV serostatus as the only immune exposure information.

As to this clone: Its antigen is as yet unknown.

This CDR3 is built from 16 residues. V lost 5 bases and J 5 bases, leaving 23 bases between the germline ends. The study ran its PCR with 60 Vbeta and 13 Jbeta primers. Profiled with immunoSEQ multiplex PCR; TCRdb holds only in-frame clones, not every one. Of about 200,000 clones listed, 80% to 85% are singletons. The material sequenced was PBMCs. The V gene is TRBV5-7, the J gene TRBJ2-7, with D unclear. TRBV5-7 falls under the ORF class, with uncertain function. The sequence derives from a woman between 50 and 59 years old in good health and CMV-seropositive. CDR3 in amino acids: CASRSAPTIDWDEQYF. The CDR3 region has the DNA TGTGCCAGCAGGTCCGCCCCGACAATCGATTGGGACGAGCAGTACTTC.